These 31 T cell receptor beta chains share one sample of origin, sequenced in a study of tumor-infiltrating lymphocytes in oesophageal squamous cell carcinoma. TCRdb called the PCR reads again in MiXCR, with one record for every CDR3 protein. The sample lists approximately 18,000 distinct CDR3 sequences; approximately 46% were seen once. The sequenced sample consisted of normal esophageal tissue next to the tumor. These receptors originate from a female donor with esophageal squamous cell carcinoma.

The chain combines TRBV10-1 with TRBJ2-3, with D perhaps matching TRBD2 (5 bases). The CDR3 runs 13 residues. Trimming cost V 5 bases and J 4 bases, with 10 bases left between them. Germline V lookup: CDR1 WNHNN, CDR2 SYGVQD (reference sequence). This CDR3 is CASSLAGSDTQYF. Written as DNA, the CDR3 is TGCGCCAGCAGTCTAGCAGGTTCAGATACGCAGTATTTT.

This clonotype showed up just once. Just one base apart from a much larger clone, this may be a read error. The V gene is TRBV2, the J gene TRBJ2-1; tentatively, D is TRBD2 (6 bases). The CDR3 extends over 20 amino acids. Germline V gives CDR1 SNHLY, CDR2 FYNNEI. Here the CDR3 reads CASSEAAAAGLLSSYNQQFF. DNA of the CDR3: TGTGCCAGCAGTGAAGCGGCGGCGGCGGGGCTCTTGAGCTCCTACAATCAGCAGTTCTTC.

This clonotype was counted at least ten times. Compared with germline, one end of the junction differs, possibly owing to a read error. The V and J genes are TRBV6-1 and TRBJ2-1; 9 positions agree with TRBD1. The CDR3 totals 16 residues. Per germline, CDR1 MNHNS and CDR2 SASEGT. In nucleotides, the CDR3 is TGTGCCAGCAGGCTAACAGGGGGCGCGAATAATTCACCCCTCCACTTC. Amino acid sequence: CASRLTGGANNSPLHF.

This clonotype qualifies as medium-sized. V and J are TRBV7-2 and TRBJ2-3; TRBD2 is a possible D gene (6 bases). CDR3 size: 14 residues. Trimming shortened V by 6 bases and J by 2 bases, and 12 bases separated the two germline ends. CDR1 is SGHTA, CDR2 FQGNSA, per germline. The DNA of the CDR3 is TGTGCCAGCAGGGAGAGGGAGGACACAGATACGCAGTATTTT. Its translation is CASREREDTDTQYF.

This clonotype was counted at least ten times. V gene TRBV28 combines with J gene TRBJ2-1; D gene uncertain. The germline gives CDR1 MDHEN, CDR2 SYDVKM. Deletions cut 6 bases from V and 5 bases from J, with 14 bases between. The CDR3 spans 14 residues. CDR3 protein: CASSPWKNDNEQFF. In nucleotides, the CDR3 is TGTGCCAGCAGCCCTTGGAAAAATGACAATGAGCAGTTCTTC. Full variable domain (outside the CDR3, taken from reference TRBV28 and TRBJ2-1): DVKVTQSSRYLVKRTGEKVFLECVQDMDHENMFWYRQDPGLGLRLIYFSYDVKMKEKGDIPEGYSVSREKKERFSLILESASTNQTSMYLCASSPWKNDNEQFFGPGTRLTVL.

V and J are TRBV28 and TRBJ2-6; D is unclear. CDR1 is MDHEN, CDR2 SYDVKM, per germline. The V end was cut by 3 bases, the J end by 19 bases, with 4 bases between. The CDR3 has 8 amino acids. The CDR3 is CASSLSTF. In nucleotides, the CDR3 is TGTGCCAGCAGTTTGAGCACTTTC.

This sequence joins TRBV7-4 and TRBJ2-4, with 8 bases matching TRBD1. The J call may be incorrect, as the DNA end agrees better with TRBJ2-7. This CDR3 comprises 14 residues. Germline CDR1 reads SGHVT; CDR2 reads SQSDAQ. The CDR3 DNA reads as TGTGCCAGCAGCACCACAGGGGGAGGCTACGAGCAGTACTTC. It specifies CASSTTGGGYEQYF.

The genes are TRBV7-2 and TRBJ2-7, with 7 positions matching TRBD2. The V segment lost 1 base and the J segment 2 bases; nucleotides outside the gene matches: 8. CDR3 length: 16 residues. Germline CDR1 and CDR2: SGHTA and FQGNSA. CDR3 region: CASSLGQAGLPYEQYF. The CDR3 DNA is TGTGCCAGCAGCTTAGGACAAGCGGGATTACCCTACGAGCAGTACTTC.

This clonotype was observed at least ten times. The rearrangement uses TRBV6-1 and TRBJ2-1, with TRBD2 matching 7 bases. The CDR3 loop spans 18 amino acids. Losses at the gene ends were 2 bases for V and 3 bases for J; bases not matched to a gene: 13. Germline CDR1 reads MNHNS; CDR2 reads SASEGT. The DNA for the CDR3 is TGTGCCAGCAGTGAACCCAACCGGTGGAGCGGGATCTACAATGAGCAGTTCTTC. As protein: CASSEPNRWSGIYNEQFF.

This CDR3 is CASSLEWGPLYEQYF. Here the CDR3 DNA reads TGTGCCAGCAGCTTAGAATGGGGTCCGCTATACGAGCAGTACTTC. This sequence joins TRBV11-2 and TRBJ2-7; no definite D call. Trimming took off 0 bases at V and 4 bases at J, with 13 bases between the two ends. The CDR3 spans 15 residues. CDR1 SGHAT and CDR2 FQNNGV come from the germline V gene.

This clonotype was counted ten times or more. The CDR3 spells CASRIAGRNTEAFF. In nucleotides, the CDR3 is TGCGCCAGCAGGATCGCAGGGCGTAATACTGAAGCTTTCTTT. This sequence joins TRBV10-2 and TRBJ1-1; D possibly corresponds to TRBD1 (5 bases). CDR3 length equals 14 residues. The germline gives CDR1 WSHSY, CDR2 SAAADI. The V end was cut by 6 bases, the J end by 5 bases, with 16 bases between.

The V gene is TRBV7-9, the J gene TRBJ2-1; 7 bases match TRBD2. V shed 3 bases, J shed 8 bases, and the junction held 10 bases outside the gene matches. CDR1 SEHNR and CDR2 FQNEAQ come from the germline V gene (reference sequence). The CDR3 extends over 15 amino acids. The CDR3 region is CASSFYGEGSYEQFF. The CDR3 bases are TGTGCCAGCAGCTTCTACGGGGAGGGCAGCTATGAGCAGTTCTTC.

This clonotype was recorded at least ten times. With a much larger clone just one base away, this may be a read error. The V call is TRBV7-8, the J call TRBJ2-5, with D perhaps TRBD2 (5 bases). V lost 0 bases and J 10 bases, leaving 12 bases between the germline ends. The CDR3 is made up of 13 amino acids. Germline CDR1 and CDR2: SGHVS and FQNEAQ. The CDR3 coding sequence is TGTGCCAGCAGCTTAGCCGACGGGGTTGGCCAGTACTTC. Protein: CASSLADGVGQYF.

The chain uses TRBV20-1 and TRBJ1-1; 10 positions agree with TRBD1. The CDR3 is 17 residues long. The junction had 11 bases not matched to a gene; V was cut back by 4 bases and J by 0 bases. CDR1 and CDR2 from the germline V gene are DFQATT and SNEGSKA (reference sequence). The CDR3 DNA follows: TGCAGTGCTATAGGACCCTCGGGACAGGGGCTGAACACTGAAGCTTTCTTT. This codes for CSAIGPSGQGLNTEAFF.

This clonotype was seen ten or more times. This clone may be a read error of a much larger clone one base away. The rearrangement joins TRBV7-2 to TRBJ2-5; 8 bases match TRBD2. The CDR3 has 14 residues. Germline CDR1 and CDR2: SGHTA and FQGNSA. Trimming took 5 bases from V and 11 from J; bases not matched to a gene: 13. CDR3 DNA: TGTGCCAGCAGCCTCCAAGCGGGGGCCAATGAGCAGTACTTC. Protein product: CASSLQAGANEQYF.

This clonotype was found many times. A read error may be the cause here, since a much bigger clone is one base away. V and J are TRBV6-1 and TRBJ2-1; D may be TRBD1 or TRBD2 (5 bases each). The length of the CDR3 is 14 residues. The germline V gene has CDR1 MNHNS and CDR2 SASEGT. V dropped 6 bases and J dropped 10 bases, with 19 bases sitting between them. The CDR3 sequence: CASSFGTPSYEQFF. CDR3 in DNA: TGTGCCAGCAGCTTTGGGACGCCCTCCTACGAGCAGTTCTTC.

The CDR3 reads CAIRPPGQGTDTQYF. The CDR3 coding sequence is TGTGCCATCAGGCCACCGGGACAGGGCACAGATACGCAGTATTTT. V is TRBV10-3 and J is TRBJ2-3; 8 nucleotides agree with TRBD1. Trimming at V came to 6 bases and at J to 1 base, leaving 6 bases not matched to a gene. The CDR3 is made up of 15 amino acids. Germline V gene sequence: CDR1 ENHRY, CDR2 SYGVKD.

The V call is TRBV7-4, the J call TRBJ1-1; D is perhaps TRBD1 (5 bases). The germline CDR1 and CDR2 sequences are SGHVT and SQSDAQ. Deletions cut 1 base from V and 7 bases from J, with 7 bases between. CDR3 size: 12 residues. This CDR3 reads CASSLGGVEAFF. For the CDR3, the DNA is TGTGCCAGCAGCTTAGGAGGGGTTGAAGCTTTCTTT.

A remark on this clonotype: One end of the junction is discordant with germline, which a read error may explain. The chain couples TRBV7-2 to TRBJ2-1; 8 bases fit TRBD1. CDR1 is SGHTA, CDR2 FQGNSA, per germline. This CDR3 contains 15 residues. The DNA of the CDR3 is TGTGCCAGCAGCTTACAGGACAGGGAGAATTCACCCCTCCACTTC. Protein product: CASSLQDRENSPLHF.

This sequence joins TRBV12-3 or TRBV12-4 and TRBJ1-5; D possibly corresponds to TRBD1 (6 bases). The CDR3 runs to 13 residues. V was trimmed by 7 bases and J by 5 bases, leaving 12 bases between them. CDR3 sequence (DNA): TGTGCCAGCAAGTCGAAGGGGGATCAGCCCCAGCATTTT. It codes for CASKSKGDQPQHF.

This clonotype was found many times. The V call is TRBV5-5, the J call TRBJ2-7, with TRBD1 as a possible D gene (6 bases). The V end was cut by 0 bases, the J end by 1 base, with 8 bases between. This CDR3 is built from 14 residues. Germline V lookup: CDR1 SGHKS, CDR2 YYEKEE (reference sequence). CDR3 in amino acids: CASSLGTESYEQYF. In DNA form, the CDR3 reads TGTGCCAGCAGCTTGGGGACAGAGTCCTACGAGCAGTACTTC.

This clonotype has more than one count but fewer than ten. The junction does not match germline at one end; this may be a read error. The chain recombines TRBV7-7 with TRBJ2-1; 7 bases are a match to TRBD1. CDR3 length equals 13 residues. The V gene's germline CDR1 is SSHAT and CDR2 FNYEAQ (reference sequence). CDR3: CASSPDRVGEQFF. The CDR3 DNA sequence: TGTGCTAGCAGCCCAGACAGGGTCGGTGAGCAGTTCTTC.

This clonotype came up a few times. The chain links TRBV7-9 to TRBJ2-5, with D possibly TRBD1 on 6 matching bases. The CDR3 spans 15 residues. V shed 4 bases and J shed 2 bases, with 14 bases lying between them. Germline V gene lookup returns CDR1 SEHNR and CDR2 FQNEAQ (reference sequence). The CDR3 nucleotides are TGTGCCAGCAGCTCTCAGGGGAGCCCGCAAGAGACCCAGTACTTC. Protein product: CASSSQGSPQETQYF.

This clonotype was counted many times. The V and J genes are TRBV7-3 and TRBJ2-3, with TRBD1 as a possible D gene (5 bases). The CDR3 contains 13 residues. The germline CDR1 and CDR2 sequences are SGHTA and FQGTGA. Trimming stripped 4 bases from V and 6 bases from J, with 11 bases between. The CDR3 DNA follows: TGTGCCAGCAGCTCCTTCCAGGGCGATACGCAGTATTTT. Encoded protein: CASSSFQGDTQYF.

As DNA, the CDR3 is TGTGCCACCAGTGATCCGCAGGGACTAGAACGGAATGAGCAGTACTTC. Translating gives CATSDPQGLERNEQYF. The rearrangement links TRBV24-1 to TRBJ2-1; 8 positions agree with TRBD2. The end of the DNA fits TRBJ2-7 better, so the J call may be wrong. There are 16 residues in the CDR3. CDR1 KGHDR and CDR2 SFDVKD come from the germline V gene.

The CDR3 reads CASSPPGFGYTF. The CDR3 DNA reads TGTGCCAGCAGTCCCCCGGGGTTTGGCTACACCTTC. The chain carries TRBV28 and TRBJ1-2; unclear D gene. V lost 5 bases and J lost 7, with 11 bases in between. The germline V gene encodes CDR1 MDHEN and CDR2 SYDVKM. The CDR3 length is 12 residues.

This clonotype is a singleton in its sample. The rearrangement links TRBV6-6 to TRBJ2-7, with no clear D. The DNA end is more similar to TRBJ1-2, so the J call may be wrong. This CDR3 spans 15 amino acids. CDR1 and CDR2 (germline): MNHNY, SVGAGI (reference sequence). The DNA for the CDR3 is TGTGCCAGCAGTTACTCCGCCTTAAACGACTATGGCTACACCTTC. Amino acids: CASSYSALNDYGYTF.

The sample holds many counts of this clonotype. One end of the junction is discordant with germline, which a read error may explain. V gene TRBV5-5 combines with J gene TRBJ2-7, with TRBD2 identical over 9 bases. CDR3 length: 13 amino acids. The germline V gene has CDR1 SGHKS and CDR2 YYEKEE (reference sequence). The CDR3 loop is CASSFLAGSFEFF. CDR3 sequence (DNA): TGTGCCAGCAGCTTTCTAGCGGGATCATTTGAGTTCTTC.

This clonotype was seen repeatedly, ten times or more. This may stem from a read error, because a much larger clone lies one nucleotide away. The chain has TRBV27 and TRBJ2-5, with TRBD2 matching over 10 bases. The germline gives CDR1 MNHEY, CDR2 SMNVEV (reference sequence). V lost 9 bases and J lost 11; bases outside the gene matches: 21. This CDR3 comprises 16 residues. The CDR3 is CASWERGGQHHNEQYF. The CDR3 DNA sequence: TGTGCCAGTTGGGAGCGGGGGGGACAGCACCACAATGAGCAGTACTTC.

The CDR3, as DNA: TGTGCCACCAGCCCTACCGGACAGGGCTACGAGCAGTACTTC. It translates to CATSPTGQGYEQYF. The gene calls are TRBV24-1 and TRBJ2-5; 8 nucleotides line up with TRBD1. The tail of the sequence fits TRBJ2-7 better, so the J call may be wrong. Germline V gene data show CDR1 as KGHDR and CDR2 as SFDVKD. The CDR3 runs to 14 residues.

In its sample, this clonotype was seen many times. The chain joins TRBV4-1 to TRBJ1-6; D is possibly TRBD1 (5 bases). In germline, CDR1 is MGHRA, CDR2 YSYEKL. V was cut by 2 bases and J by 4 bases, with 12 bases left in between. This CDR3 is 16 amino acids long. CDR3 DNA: TGCGCCAGCAGCCAATCTACGGGACTTTATAATTCACCCCTCCACTTT. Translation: CASSQSTGLYNSPLHF.